The rows below give T cell receptor beta chains drawn from one sample of a study of T cells in Graves' hyperthyroidism and ophthalmopathy. TCRdb analysed the multiplex PCR reads with MiXCR anew, one entry per CDR3 protein. The data hold approximately 700,000 distinct CDR3 sequences, with 16% observed a single time. Sequenced material: blood. These receptors all come from a man aged 18 to 30 with Graves' hyperthyroidism. CDR3s include the opening cysteine and the closing phenylalanine or tryptophan. Each record gives: J gene, D gene, V gene, clone size, CDR3 protein, CDR3 DNA. D genes are given only for firm matches. Clone size is stated in some rows and not others, as once, few, many or a class when expanded.

TRBJ1-4 | NA | TRBV6-1 | once | CASSPGEEKLFF | TGTGCCAGCAGTCCGGGCGAGGAAAAACTGTTTTTT
TRBJ2-7 | TRBD2 | TRBV7-6 | NA | CASSLESSGGSGEQYF | TGTGCCAGCAGCTTAGAGTCGTCGGGAGGTTCGGGTGAGCAGTACTTC
TRBJ2-7 | NA | TRBV5-1 | many | CASSLDRSYEQYF | TGTGCCAGCAGCCTAGACAGGTCCTACGAGCAGTACTTC
TRBJ2-7 | TRBD2 | TRBV28 | many | CASSPPTSGSFEQYF | TGTGCCAGCAGTCCACCGACTAGCGGGAGTTTCGAGCAGTACTTC
TRBJ2-7 | TRBD1 | TRBV5-1 | few | CASSGTGWREQYF | TGCGCCAGCTCCGGGACAGGGTGGAGGGAGCAGTACTTC
TRBJ1-5 | NA | TRBV28 | many | CASSWIDQPQHF | TGTGCCAGCAGTTGGATTGATCAGCCCCAGCATTTT
TRBJ2-7 | NA | TRBV15 | NA | CATSRPGLIPYEQYF | TGTGCCACCAGCAGGCCGGGCCTTATCCCCTACGAGCAGTACTTC
TRBJ2-2 | TRBD1 | TRBV28 | few | CASSYNRGDTGELFF | TGTGCCAGCAGCTATAACAGGGGCGACACCGGGGAGCTGTTTTTT
TRBJ1-1 | NA | TRBV7-2 | NA | CASSLYRKNTEAFF | TGTGCCAGCAGCTTATACAGGAAAAACACTGAAGCTTTCTTT
TRBJ1-2 | NA | TRBV20-1 | NA | CSAAPGTQQGYTF | TGCAGTGCCGCCCCCGGGACCCAGCAAGGCTACACCTTC
TRBJ2-5 | NA | TRBV12-5 | NA | CASGLEEVQETQYF | TGTGCTAGTGGTTTGGAGGAGGTCCAAGAGACCCAGTACTTC
TRBJ2-6 | NA | TRBV7-3 | few | CASSSYGEISGANVLTF | TGTGCCAGCAGCTCGTACGGGGAGATCTCTGGGGCCAACGTCCTGACTTTC
TRBJ2-2 | NA | TRBV12-3/TRBV12-4 | many | CASSPRLPRNTGELFF | TGTGCCAGCAGCCCCAGACTACCACGGAACACCGGGGAGCTGTTTTTT
TRBJ1-2 | NA | TRBV30 | many | CAWSPPGGSNYGYTF | TGTGCCTGGAGTCCACCCGGGGGGTCTAACTATGGCTACACCTTC
TRBJ2-5 | NA | TRBV30 | few | CAWALGGVETQYF | TGTGCCTGGGCGCTCGGGGGAGTAGAGACCCAGTACTTC
TRBJ2-5 | NA | TRBV20-1 | many | CSARDLRVYQETQYF | TGCAGTGCTAGAGATCTCAGGGTTTACCAAGAGACCCAGTACTTC
TRBJ2-1 | NA | TRBV28 | many | CASSLQGFTYNEQFF | TGTGCCAGCAGTTTACAGGGTTTCACCTACAATGAGCAGTTCTTC
TRBJ1-5 | NA | TRBV20-1 | NA | CSARRGGLGNQPQHF | TGCAGTGCTAGACGAGGGGGGCTTGGCAATCAGCCCCAGCATTTT
TRBJ2-7 | NA | TRBV28 | many | CASSLLAGTGEQYF | TGTGCCAGCAGCCTCCTTGCGGGAACGGGCGAGCAGTACTTC
TRBJ1-5 | NA | TRBV12-3/TRBV12-4 | many | CASSVANQPQHF | TGTGCCAGCAGCGTCGCCAATCAGCCCCAGCATTTT
TRBJ1-5 | NA | TRBV7-6 | few | CASSPNLDSNQPQHF | TGTGCCAGCAGCCCTAACCTGGACAGCAATCAGCCCCAGCATTTT
TRBJ1-5 | NA | TRBV9 | NA | CASSWRTDLYCNQPQHF | TGCGCCAGCAGCTGGAGGACGGACCTGTACTGCAATCAGCCCCAGCATTTT
TRBJ1-5 | NA | TRBV24-1 | NA | CATGHSGRGSNQPQHF | TGTGCCACCGGACATTCAGGGCGCGGGAGCAATCAGCCCCAGCATTTT
TRBJ1-3 | TRBD1 | TRBV2 | many | CASTISRTGAGNTIYF | TGTGCCAGCACCATCTCCCGGACAGGGGCCGGAAACACCATATATTTT
TRBJ2-7 | TRBD2 | TRBV20-1 | NA | CSAEDFAGGEQYF | TGCAGTGCCGAGGACTTCGCCGGGGGGGAGCAGTACTTC
TRBJ1-5 | NA | TRBV7-8 | NA | CASSFPGGSRQPQHF | TGTGCCAGCAGCTTCCCCGGGGGGAGTCGACAGCCCCAGCATTTT
TRBJ1-5 | NA | TRBV13 | few | CASSLGLGTRVRQPQHF | TGTGCCAGCAGCTTAGGCCTCGGGACACGCGTGCGTCAGCCCCAGCATTTT
TRBJ2-6 | NA | TRBV3-1 | many | CASSQGRGPVLTF | TGTGCCAGCAGCCAAGGGAGGGGCCCCGTCCTGACTTTC
TRBJ2-1 | TRBD2 | TRBV6-1 | few | CASEEGLYSYNEQFF | TGTGCCAGCGAAGAGGGACTATACTCCTACAATGAGCAGTTCTTC
TRBJ2-1 | NA | TRBV6-1 | NA | CASSEKRGELNSYNEQFF | TGTGCCAGCAGTGAAAAGAGAGGAGAGCTGAACTCCTACAATGAGCAGTTCTTC
TRBJ2-3 | NA | TRBV5-5 | NA | CASTRGGNQFNTQYF | TGTGCCAGCACCCGGGGTGGGAATCAGTTCAATACGCAGTATTTT
TRBJ2-7 | TRBD1 | TRBV19 | NA | CASSTPGQGLGQYF | TGTGCCAGTAGTACCCCGGGACAGGGACTTGGGCAGTACTTC
TRBJ1-2 | TRBD1 | TRBV20-1 | few | CSARPRTGNYGYTF | TGCAGTGCTAGACCCCGGACAGGGAACTATGGCTACACCTTC
TRBJ2-2 | NA | TRBV19 | NA | CALGLPTGELFF | TGTGCTCTCGGACTTCCCACCGGGGAGCTGTTTTTT
TRBJ1-1 | NA | TRBV2 | many | CASSPVTEAFF | TGTGCCAGCAGTCCGGTCACTGAAGCTTTCTTT
TRBJ2-3 | NA | TRBV28 | many | CASSSPPGGGSTDTQYF | TGTGCCAGCAGTTCCCCTCCTGGGGGAGGTAGCACAGATACGCAGTATTTT
TRBJ1-1 | TRBD1 | TRBV2 | many | CASTEWDRNTEAFF | TGTGCCAGCACCGAATGGGACAGAAACACTGAAGCTTTCTTT
TRBJ2-1 | TRBD2 | TRBV6-1 | many | CASGMGPSGGNEQFF | TGTGCCAGCGGCATGGGTCCTAGCGGGGGCAATGAGCAGTTCTTC
TRBJ2-7 | NA | TRBV3-1 | NA | CASSQLQGVREQYF | TGTGCCAGCAGCCAGTTGCAGGGCGTCCGGGAGCAGTACTTC
TRBJ2-7 | NA | TRBV18 | many | CASSPSLREQYF | TGTGCCAGCTCACCATCCTTACGGGAGCAGTACTTC
TRBJ1-5 | NA | TRBV6-1 | many | CASSEASGGVSNQPQHF | TGTGCCAGCAGTGAAGCGTCGGGGGGGGTTAGCAATCAGCCCCAGCATTTT
TRBJ2-7 | NA | TRBV7-3 | NA | CASSLTALNEQYF | TGTGCCAGCAGCTTAACCGCATTGAACGAGCAGTACTTC
TRBJ2-5 | TRBD2 | TRBV10-1 | NA | CASSTIAGSETQYF | TGCGCCAGCAGCACGATAGCGGGGTCAGAGACCCAGTACTTC
TRBJ2-1 | TRBD1 | TRBV19 | NA | CASSIGQGENEQFF | TGTGCCAGTAGTATTGGACAGGGAGAAAATGAGCAGTTCTTC
TRBJ2-7 | NA | TRBV20-1 | few | CSAGERGEQYF | TGCAGTGCTGGGGAACGGGGCGAGCAGTACTTC
TRBJ2-5 | TRBD2 | TRBV30 | many | CAWSTSGQETQYF | TGTGCCTGGAGCACTAGCGGGCAAGAGACCCAGTACTTC
TRBJ2-7 | TRBD2 | TRBV14 | few | CASSHSPSGKSYEQYF | TGTGCCAGCAGCCATTCCCCTAGCGGAAAATCCTACGAGCAGTACTTC
TRBJ2-7 | TRBD2 | TRBV29-1 | once | CSVRSGSYEQYF | TGCAGCGTTCGTAGCGGGTCCTACGAGCAGTACTTC
TRBJ2-3 | TRBD1 | TRBV27 | NA | CASSTRTGRHDTDTQYF | TGTGCCAGCAGTACACGGACAGGGCGACATGACACAGATACGCAGTATTTT
TRBJ1-2 | NA | TRBV7-9 | NA | CASSSYLDGYTF | TGTGCCAGCAGCTCGTATTTAGATGGCTACACCTTC
TRBJ2-7 | TRBD1 | TRBV4-1 | NA | CASSRSGTGWYEQYF | TGCGCCAGCAGCCGGTCCGGGACAGGGTGGTACGAGCAGTACTTC
TRBJ1-5 | NA | TRBV10-3 | few | CAISPVWVTSNQPQHF | TGTGCCATCAGTCCCGTATGGGTAACTAGCAATCAGCCCCAGCATTTT